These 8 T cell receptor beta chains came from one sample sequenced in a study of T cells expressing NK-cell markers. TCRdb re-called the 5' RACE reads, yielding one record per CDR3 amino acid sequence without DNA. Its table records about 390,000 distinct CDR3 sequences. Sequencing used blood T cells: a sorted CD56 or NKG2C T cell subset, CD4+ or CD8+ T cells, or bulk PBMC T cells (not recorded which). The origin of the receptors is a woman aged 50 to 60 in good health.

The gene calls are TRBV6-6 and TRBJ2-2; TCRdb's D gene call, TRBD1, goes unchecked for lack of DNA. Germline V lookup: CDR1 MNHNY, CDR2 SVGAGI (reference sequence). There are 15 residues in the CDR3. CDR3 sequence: CASSYPGQGTGELFF.

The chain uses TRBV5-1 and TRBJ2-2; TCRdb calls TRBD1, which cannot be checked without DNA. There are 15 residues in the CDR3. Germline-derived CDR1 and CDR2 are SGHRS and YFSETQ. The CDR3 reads CASSRGQGFTGELFF.

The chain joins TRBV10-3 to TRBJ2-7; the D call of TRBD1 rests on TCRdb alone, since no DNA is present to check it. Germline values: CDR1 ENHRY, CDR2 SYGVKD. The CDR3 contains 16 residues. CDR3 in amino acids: CAISEPRTGDPYEQYF.

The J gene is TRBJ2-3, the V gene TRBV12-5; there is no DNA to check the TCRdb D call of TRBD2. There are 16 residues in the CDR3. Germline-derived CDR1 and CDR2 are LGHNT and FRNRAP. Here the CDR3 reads CASGTGLAGGTDTQYF. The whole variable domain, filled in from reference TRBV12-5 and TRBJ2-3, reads DARVTQTPRHKVTEMGQEVTMRCQPILGHNTVFWYRQTMMQGLELLAYFRNRAPLDDSGMPKDRFSAEMPDATLATLKIQPSEPRDSAVYFCASGTGLAGGTDTQYFGPGTRLTVL.

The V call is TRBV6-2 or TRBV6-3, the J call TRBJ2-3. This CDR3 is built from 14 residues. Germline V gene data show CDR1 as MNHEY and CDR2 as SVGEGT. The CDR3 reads CASSYGQSTDTQYF.

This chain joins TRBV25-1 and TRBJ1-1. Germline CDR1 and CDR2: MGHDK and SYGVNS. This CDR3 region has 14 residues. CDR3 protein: CASSGVGRNTEAFF.

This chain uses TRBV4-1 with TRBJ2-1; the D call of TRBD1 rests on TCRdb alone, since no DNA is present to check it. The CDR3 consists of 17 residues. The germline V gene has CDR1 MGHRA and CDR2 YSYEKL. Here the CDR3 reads CASSQDLLSETHNEQFF.

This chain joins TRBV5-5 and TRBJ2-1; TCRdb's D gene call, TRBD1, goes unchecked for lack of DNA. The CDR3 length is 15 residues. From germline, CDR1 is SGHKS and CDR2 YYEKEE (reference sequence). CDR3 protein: CASSPWDIGQQEQFF.